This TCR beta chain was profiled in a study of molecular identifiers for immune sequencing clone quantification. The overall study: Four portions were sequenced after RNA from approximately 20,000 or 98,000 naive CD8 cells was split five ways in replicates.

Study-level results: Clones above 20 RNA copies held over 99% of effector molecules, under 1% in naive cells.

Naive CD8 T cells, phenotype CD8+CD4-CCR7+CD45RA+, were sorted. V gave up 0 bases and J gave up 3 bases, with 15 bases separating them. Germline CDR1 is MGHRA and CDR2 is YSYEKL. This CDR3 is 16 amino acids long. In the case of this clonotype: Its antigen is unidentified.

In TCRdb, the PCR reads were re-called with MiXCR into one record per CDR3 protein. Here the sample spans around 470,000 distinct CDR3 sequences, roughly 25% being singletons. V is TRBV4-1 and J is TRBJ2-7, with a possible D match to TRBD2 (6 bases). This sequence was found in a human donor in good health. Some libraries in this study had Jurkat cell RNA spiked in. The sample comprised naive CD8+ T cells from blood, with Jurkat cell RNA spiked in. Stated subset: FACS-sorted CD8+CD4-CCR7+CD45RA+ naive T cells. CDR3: CASSQDRREFSYEQYF. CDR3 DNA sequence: TGCGCCAGCAGCCAAGATCGCCGGGAGTTTAGCTACGAGCAGTACTTC.